Below, one T cell receptor (beta chain) is given with its context. This sample stems from a study of T cell responses to AZD1222 COVID-19 vaccine. The method was immunoSEQ multiplex PCR; TCRdb's version includes in-frame clones alone and lacks a portion of them. The repertoire has tens of thousands of clones, approximately 80% of them found once; the top ten carry 5.5% to 8%. CDR3 length: 17 residues. CDR1 and CDR2 (germline): SEHNR, FQNEAQ (reference sequence). J was trimmed by 2 bases and V by 1 base; bases with no gene match: 11. This chain joins TRBV7-9 and TRBJ2-7; 7 bases line up with TRBD1. Material: peripheral blood, obtained on day 0 of AZD1222 vaccination. The source is an adult in good health. DNA of the CDR3: TGTGCCAGCAGCTTAGACGTCAGGACAGGACGTACCTACGAGCAGTACTTC. It encodes CASSLDVRTGRTYEQYF.